Below are 10 T cell receptor beta chains sequenced from a single sample in a study of T cell clones after liver transplantation (dated by TCRdb to about 2019). Library preparation used the immunoSEQ multiplex PCR assay. TCRdb stores this immuneACCESS table with in-frame sequences only. Part of the clones is absent; in the studies checked, under half of the shortfall reflects unresolved V genes, and no reason is known for the rest. For this sample the table gives some 33,000 clones, of which around 95% were detected only once. Of the sample, roughly 27% falls within the top ten clones. The specimen comprised CD8+ T cells from blood, sampled 12 months after liver transplant. These receptor sequences come from a human patient who received a liver transplant. Following a transplant, some T lymphocytes may have been derived from the graft donor.

The rearrangement uses TRBV4-3 and TRBJ1-2; D remains unclear. Between the trimmed V and J ends, which lost 0 bases and 2 bases, there was a span of 13 bases. The CDR3 is made up of 16 amino acids. In germline, CDR1 is LGHNA, CDR2 YSLEER. CDR3 amino acids: CASSQDIGDFNYGYTF. CDR3 DNA sequence: TGCGCCAGCAGCCAAGATATCGGTGATTTCAACTATGGCTACACCTTC.

The genes are TRBV13 and TRBJ2-2, with 10 bases aligning to TRBD1. Trimming cost V 0 bases and J 7 bases; bases outside gene matches: 8. Per germline, CDR1 PRHDT and CDR2 FYEKMQ (reference sequence). The CDR3 loop spans 17 amino acids. Written as DNA, the CDR3 is TGTGCCAGCAGCTTAGGGGACCCCGGGACAGGGGACGGGGAGCTGTTTTTT. Translating gives CASSLGDPGTGDGELFF.

For the CDR3, the DNA is TGTGCCAGCAGCCCATTACTAGAGATGAGCGAGCAGTACTTC. This encodes CASSPLLEMSEQYF. J is TRBJ2-7 and V is TRBV7-2; tentatively, D is TRBD2 (5 bases). CDR1 is SGHTA and CDR2 is FQGNSA in the germline V gene. The CDR3 is 14 residues long. The V gene lost 5 bases and the J gene lost 6 bases, with 17 bases spanning the gap.

The V and J genes are TRBV6-5 and TRBJ2-1; D is unresolved. V lost 4 bases and J 6 bases, leaving 4 bases between the germline ends. CDR1 and CDR2 from the germline V gene are MNHEY and SVGAGI. The CDR3 is 11 amino acids. In DNA form, the CDR3 reads TGTGCCAGCAGTTTAGCCAATGAGCAGTTCTTC. Translation: CASSLANEQFF.

The V and J genes are TRBV7-2 and TRBJ1-1; D is undetermined. Trimming cost V 1 base and J 4 bases, with 13 bases left between them. CDR1 is SGHTA, CDR2 FQGNSA, per germline. The CDR3 contains 15 residues. CDR3 nucleotides: TGTGCCAGCAGCTTAGTCTTGGGTCGGGGCACTGAAGCTTTCTTT. Translating it yields CASSLVLGRGTEAFF.

Worth noting for this clone: An end of the junction does not agree with germline; a read error may underlie this. The chain couples TRBV18 to TRBJ2-7, with TRBD1 matching 11 bases. In germline, CDR1 is KGHSH, CDR2 LQKENI. The CDR3 totals 15 residues. The CDR3 nucleotides are TGTGCCAGCTCGCCACGGGACAGGGGGGCTTACGAGCAGTACTTC. Encoded protein: CASSPRDRGAYEQYF.

The V gene is TRBV6-5, the J gene TRBJ1-1; D call uncertain. This CDR3 is built from 14 residues. The V and J ends lost 0 bases and 6 bases respectively, with 11 bases between them. Germline V lookup: CDR1 MNHEY, CDR2 SVGAGI. CDR3 amino acids: CASSYSEGFAEAFF. CDR3 DNA sequence: TGTGCCAGCAGTTACTCGGAAGGGTTTGCTGAAGCTTTCTTT.

This clone occurred once. V gene TRBV6-4 combines with J gene TRBJ2-1, with 8 bases matching TRBD1. CDR1 MRHNA and CDR2 SNTAGT come from the germline V gene. The CDR3 spans 14 residues. V was clipped by 2 bases and J by 6 bases; unmatched bases: 3. The CDR3 region has the DNA TGTGCCAGCAGTGACAGGCAGGGGGCCAATGAGCAGTTCTTC. The encoded protein is CASSDRQGANEQFF.

J is TRBJ2-7 and V is TRBV5-6; 8 bases map to TRBD2. The germline V gene has CDR1 SGHDT and CDR2 YYEEEE. The CDR3 covers 14 residues. V gave up 3 bases and J gave up 4 bases; unmatched junction bases: 6. The CDR3 DNA sequence: TGTGCCAGCAGCTCATCGGGAGGGCCTTACGAGCAGTACTTC. It yields the protein CASSSSGGPYEQYF.

The V call is TRBV9, the J call TRBJ2-1; no clear D. V lost 5 bases, J lost 6 bases, and 9 bases lay in between. The CDR3 has 12 residues. Germline V gene sequence: CDR1 SGDLS, CDR2 YYNGEE. This chain's CDR3 is CASSQDGNEQFF. DNA of the CDR3: TGTGCCAGCAGTCAAGACGGCAATGAGCAGTTCTTC.